This section outlines one T cell receptor (beta chain) sequence together with its context. What it binds is not known. The CDR3 has 13 residues. Germline V gene lookup returns CDR1 SNHLY and CDR2 FYNNEI. V lost 8 bases, J lost 0 bases, and 5 bases lay in between. The data were obtained in a study of early stage breast cancer tumors. In the study overall: Most invasive tumors, about 70% of the 16, were ER+/PR+/HER2-. Among roughly twelve ER+/PR+/HER2- tumors, eight were ductal, four lobular. The study's findings and limits: Compared with adjacent normal breast, tumors showed around 2.5-fold denser, more clonal T cells.

Blood replicates held 0.5 ug DNA, tumor or normal breast about 1.5 ug, two each. Libraries were prepared by immunoSEQ multiplex PCR; TCRdb keeps only in-frame clonotypes and omits some of them. The data show 44,000 or so clones, with 75% to 85% seen just once and roughly 1.5% held by the top ten. The clonotype comes from a person aged 45-65 years with breast cancer. This chain links TRBV2 with TRBJ2-6; D is ambiguous. The specimen was blood. The DNA for the CDR3 is TGTGCCAGCTGCATCTCTGGGGCCAACGTCCTGACTTTC. Its protein product is CASCISGANVLTF.